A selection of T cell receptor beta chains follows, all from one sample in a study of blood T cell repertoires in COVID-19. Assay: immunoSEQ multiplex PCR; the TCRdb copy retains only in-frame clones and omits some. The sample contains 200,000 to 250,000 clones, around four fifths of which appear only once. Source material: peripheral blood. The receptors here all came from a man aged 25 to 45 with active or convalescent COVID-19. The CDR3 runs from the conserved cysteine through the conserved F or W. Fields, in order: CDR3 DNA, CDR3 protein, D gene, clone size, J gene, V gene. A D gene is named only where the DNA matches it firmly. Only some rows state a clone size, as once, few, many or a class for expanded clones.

cdr3_nt: TGTGCCAGCAGTTACTCGGGGGGATTCGGAGGGACTAGCTACAGCTCCTACGAGCAGTACTTC; cdr3_aa: CASSYSGGFGGTSYSSYEQYF; d_call: TRBD2; clone_size: -; j_call: TRBJ2-7; v_call: TRBV6-2/TRBV6-3
cdr3_nt: TGTGCCAGCAAAGGGGGCCGGGCTTTCTTT; cdr3_aa: CASKGGRAFF; d_call: TRBD1; clone_size: -; j_call: TRBJ1-1; v_call: TRBV28
cdr3_nt: TGTGCCAGCTCGCCTTCTAGGGGACAGTCCGACGAGCAGTACTTC; cdr3_aa: CASSPSRGQSDEQYF; d_call: TRBD1; clone_size: -; j_call: TRBJ2-7; v_call: TRBV18
cdr3_nt: TGTGCCAGCTCACCACCCGGGGGCACTGAAGCTTTCTTT; cdr3_aa: CASSPPGGTEAFF; d_call: -; clone_size: -; j_call: TRBJ1-1; v_call: TRBV18
cdr3_nt: TGTGCCAGTAGCCTGACACGGACAGATACGCAGTATTTT; cdr3_aa: CASSLTRTDTQYF; d_call: -; clone_size: -; j_call: TRBJ2-3; v_call: TRBV19
cdr3_nt: TGTGCCAGCAGCCCAACAGGCTCCACTGACTATGGCTACACCTTC; cdr3_aa: CASSPTGSTDYGYTF; d_call: -; clone_size: -; j_call: TRBJ1-2; v_call: TRBV11-2
cdr3_nt: TGTGCCAGCAGCCCGTGGGACAACATGAACACTGAAGCTTTCTTT; cdr3_aa: CASSPWDNMNTEAFF; d_call: -; clone_size: -; j_call: TRBJ1-1; v_call: TRBV14
cdr3_nt: TGTGCCAGTAGTTGGTCCCATAACAGGGGAAGCTACGAGCAGTACTTC; cdr3_aa: CASSWSHNRGSYEQYF; d_call: TRBD1; clone_size: -; j_call: TRBJ2-7; v_call: TRBV19
cdr3_nt: TGTGCCACCAGCAGAGATGGGCTAGCGAGCAATGAGCAGTTCTTC; cdr3_aa: CATSRDGLASNEQFF; d_call: -; clone_size: -; j_call: TRBJ2-1; v_call: TRBV15
cdr3_nt: TGTGCCAGCAGCCCGAGACTGCCCTCCCTCTCCTTC; cdr3_aa: CASSPRLPSLSF; d_call: -; clone_size: -; j_call: TRBJ1-2; v_call: TRBV7-2
cdr3_nt: TGCGCCAGCAGCTCCCCGGGGGGATGGGGCAATGAGCAGTTCTTC; cdr3_aa: CASSSPGGWGNEQFF; d_call: TRBD2; clone_size: -; j_call: TRBJ2-1; v_call: TRBV5-1
cdr3_nt: TGTGCCATCAGTGCCGGGGGGTCAACCTACGAGCAGTACTTC; cdr3_aa: CAISAGGSTYEQYF; d_call: TRBD2; clone_size: -; j_call: TRBJ2-7; v_call: TRBV10-3
cdr3_nt: TGTGCCAGCAGTTACGTGAGAGGTACGGAAGCTTTCTTT; cdr3_aa: CASSYVRGTEAFF; d_call: -; clone_size: once; j_call: TRBJ1-1; v_call: TRBV6-2/TRBV6-3
cdr3_nt: TGTGCCAGCAGCCCTAGCGGGTTTACAGATACGCAGTATTTT; cdr3_aa: CASSPSGFTDTQYF; d_call: TRBD2; clone_size: once; j_call: TRBJ2-3; v_call: TRBV2
cdr3_nt: TGTGCCAGCAGTTTGACTAGACATGAGCAGTTCTTC; cdr3_aa: CASSLTRHEQFF; d_call: -; clone_size: -; j_call: TRBJ2-1; v_call: TRBV12-3/TRBV12-4
cdr3_nt: TGCAGCGTAGCCTCCGGGACAGGGGGCCCCAACGAGCAGTACTTC; cdr3_aa: CSVASGTGGPNEQYF; d_call: TRBD1; clone_size: -; j_call: TRBJ2-7; v_call: TRBV29-1
cdr3_nt: TGTGCCAGCAGCTTACTCCCTGGCGGGAGTGGATCAGATACGCAGTATTTT; cdr3_aa: CASSLLPGGSGSDTQYF; d_call: TRBD2; clone_size: -; j_call: TRBJ2-3; v_call: TRBV5-8
cdr3_nt: TGTGCCAGCAGTGACGGGGACAGGGGAAGGAACTATGGCTACACCTTC; cdr3_aa: CASSDGDRGRNYGYTF; d_call: TRBD1; clone_size: -; j_call: TRBJ1-2; v_call: TRBV6-1
cdr3_nt: TGTGCCAGTAGTCTACAGGGCGCTCAGCCCCAGCATTTT; cdr3_aa: CASSLQGAQPQHF; d_call: -; clone_size: -; j_call: TRBJ1-5; v_call: TRBV19
cdr3_nt: TGTGCCAGCATGGAATGGGCAGGGTTTGGCACTGAAGCTTTCTTT; cdr3_aa: CASMEWAGFGTEAFF; d_call: -; clone_size: -; j_call: TRBJ1-1; v_call: TRBV6-5
cdr3_nt: TGTGCCAGCAGTGCTACACTAGCGGGAGTTCCCGAGCAGTACTTC; cdr3_aa: CASSATLAGVPEQYF; d_call: TRBD2; clone_size: -; j_call: TRBJ2-7; v_call: TRBV2
cdr3_nt: TGTGCCAGCAGTGAGGGGACTAGCAAGCAGTACTTC; cdr3_aa: CASSEGTSKQYF; d_call: TRBD2; clone_size: once; j_call: TRBJ2-7; v_call: TRBV6-6
cdr3_nt: TGTGCCAGCAGCTTGCCTCGGGATACGCAGTATTTT; cdr3_aa: CASSLPRDTQYF; d_call: -; clone_size: -; j_call: TRBJ2-3; v_call: TRBV5-6
cdr3_nt: TGTGCCAGCAGTTTATCGGAGTCTGAAGCTTTCTTT; cdr3_aa: CASSLSESEAFF; d_call: -; clone_size: -; j_call: TRBJ1-1; v_call: TRBV12-3/TRBV12-4
cdr3_nt: TGTGCCAGCAGCGCAGGGGGTACGTACAATGAGCAGTTCTTC; cdr3_aa: CASSAGGTYNEQFF; d_call: TRBD1; clone_size: few; j_call: TRBJ2-1; v_call: TRBV9
cdr3_nt: TGTGCCAGCAGTTACATCTACAGGGTCAATGAGCAGTTCTTC; cdr3_aa: CASSYIYRVNEQFF; d_call: -; clone_size: -; j_call: TRBJ2-1; v_call: TRBV6-5
cdr3_nt: TGTGCCAGCAGCTTGTTCTCCGGCGGGAGATTCGATGAGCAGTTCTTC; cdr3_aa: CASSLFSGGRFDEQFF; d_call: TRBD2; clone_size: -; j_call: TRBJ2-1; v_call: TRBV5-4